The sequence of this T cell receptor (beta chain) was determined in a study of blood T cells in healthy people across ages. The second PCR ran about 6 to 11 cycles with a sample-barcoded 5' primer and J-beta primers. All samples yielded 2.5 million or more CDR3-containing paired-end reads. MiXCR, applied by TCRdb to the 5' RACE reads, yields one record per CDR3 protein. The table lists over 1.5 million distinct CDR3 sequences, about 49% of them singletons, with approximately 2.1% in the top ten. Peripheral blood samples of 9 to 10 milliliters were drawn from each donor. Germline V CDR1 and CDR2: SGHTA, FQGNSA. The CDR3 extends over 16 amino acids. Between the trimmed V and J ends, which lost 3 bases and 4 bases, there was a span of 17 bases.

The V call is TRBV7-2, the J call TRBJ2-3; D is unresolved. The sequence was obtained from a woman between 40 and 50 years old in good health. Sequenced sample: blood. The CDR3 here is CASSFTSAYPPDTQYF. The CDR3 nucleotides read TGTGCCAGCAGCTTTACAAGTGCCTACCCCCCAGATACGCAGTATTTT.